This T cell receptor beta chain is drawn from a study of T-cell memory formation after mild COVID-19. Study results and caveats: Among CD4+ contracting clones, most were CM and EM, and CD8+ ones EMRA.

This clonotype came up a few times. As yet, its antigen is unknown. TCRdb called the 5' RACE reads again in MiXCR, with one record for every CDR3 protein. The data show roughly 370,000 distinct CDR3 sequences, roughly 15% seen once. Sequencing input: PBMCs or a T cell subset sorted from them (not recorded which). This TCR was recovered from a man younger than 35 who had mild COVID-19 (a few samples of this study predate the infection). Cell type and time point are not known.

This CDR3 reads CASSRDGNSNQPQHF. DNA of the CDR3: TGTGCCAGCAGCCGGGACGGGAATAGCAATCAGCCCCAGCATTTT. The chain has TRBV6-2 or TRBV6-3 and TRBJ1-5; possibly TRBD1 for D (5 bases). The germline V and J ends were trimmed by 6 bases and 0 bases, with 12 bases remaining between them. Germline lookup yields CDR1 MNHEY and CDR2 SVGEGT. This CDR3 has 15 residues.